The 8 T cell receptor beta chains reported below all come from one sample, sequenced in a study of T-cell memory formation after mild COVID-19. TCRdb re-analysed the 5' RACE reads in MiXCR, keeping a single row per CDR3 protein. The sample lists 250,000 to 350,000 distinct CDR3 sequences; roughly an eighth were seen once. What was sequenced was PBMCs or a T cell subset sorted from them (not recorded which). The receptor source for this set is a young man who had mild COVID-19 (a few samples of this study predate the infection). Cell type and time point are not known.

The V call is TRBV15, the J call TRBJ1-4; D is unclear. Per germline, CDR1 LNHNV and CDR2 YYDKDF (reference sequence). The CDR3 is 16 residues long. Trimming removed 0 bases at V and 2 bases at J, with 10 bases between. The CDR3, as DNA: TGTGCCACCAGCAGAGATCCGGAAGGGACTAATGAAAAACTGTTTTTT. This translates into CATSRDPEGTNEKLFF.

This clonotype was found many times. The chain joins TRBV7-8 to TRBJ2-3, with 15 bases that match TRBD2. CDR3 length: 16 residues. Trimming removed 7 bases from V and 6 bases from J; junction bases left unmatched: 8. Germline V gives CDR1 SGHVS, CDR2 FQNEAQ. As DNA, the CDR3 is TGTGCCAGCACTTTGAGGACTAGCGGGGGGGGCGATACGCAGTATTTT. It specifies CASTLRTSGGGDTQYF. Full variable domain (remainder filled in from reference TRBV7-8 and TRBJ2-3): GAGVSQSPRYKVAKRGQDVALRCDPISGHVSLFWYQQALGQGPEFLTYFQNEAQLDKSGLPSDRFFAERPEGSVSTLKIQRTQQEDSAVYLCASTLRTSGGGDTQYFGPGTRLTVL.

The rearrangement uses TRBV6-1 and TRBJ2-1; no clear D gene. The CDR3 extends over 16 amino acids. The germline CDR1 and CDR2 sequences are MNHNS and SASEGT. V lost 5 bases and J 2 bases, leaving 16 bases between the germline ends. The CDR3 DNA sequence: TGTGCCAGCAGTCCCTATCAAGACTCCGCCTACAATGAGCAGTTCTTC. Translated: CASSPYQDSAYNEQFF.

This chain joins TRBV5-6 and TRBJ1-2; 7 bases line up with TRBD1. Germline V gene lookup returns CDR1 SGHDT and CDR2 YYEEEE. The ends lost 0 bases at V and 4 bases at J; junction bases unmatched: 9. The CDR3 extends over 16 amino acids. CDR3 residues: CASSLDAGPGGYGYTF. The CDR3 nucleotides read TGTGCCAGCAGCTTGGATGCTGGCCCAGGGGGCTATGGCTACACCTTC.

There are a few counts of this clonotype. This chain connects TRBV12-3 or TRBV12-4 to TRBJ2-1; TRBD1 matches 7 bases. J lost 7 bases, V lost 4 bases, and 7 bases had no gene match. CDR3 length equals 14 residues. CDR3 DNA: TGTGCCAGCAGTTCCCGAGGGGGCTCGAATGAGCAGTTCTTC. Its translation: CASSSRGGSNEQFF.

This chain links TRBV7-8 with TRBJ2-5, with 8 bases identical to TRBD2. From germline, CDR1 is SGHVS and CDR2 FQNEAQ. The CDR3 consists of 16 residues. The V segment lost 7 bases and the J segment 5 bases; nucleotides outside the gene matches: 15. This CDR3 is CASTYPRGGSGETQYF. Here the CDR3 DNA reads TGTGCCAGCACATATCCCCGCGGGGGGTCGGGGGAGACCCAGTACTTC.

The chain couples TRBV4-1 to TRBJ2-7; D may correspond to TRBD1 or TRBD2 (6 bases each). Trimming removed 1 base from V and 7 bases from J, with 17 bases in between. The CDR3 is 15 amino acids. Germline loops: CDR1 MGHRA, CDR2 YSYEKL. The CDR3 DNA is TGCGCCAGCAGCCAAGGCCTGGGGGGCCCGGGGGAGCAGTACGTC. Protein product: CASSQGLGGPGEQYV.

This chain connects TRBV5-5 to TRBJ1-5; 7 nucleotides agree with TRBD1. Germline loops: CDR1 SGHKS, CDR2 YYEKEE (reference sequence). The CDR3 covers 17 residues. V shed 4 bases, J shed 6 bases, and the junction held 16 bases outside the gene matches. The CDR3 is CASSLTAQGSVGQPQHF. CDR3 DNA: TGTGCCAGCAGCCTAACCGCACAGGGGTCCGTCGGTCAGCCCCAGCATTTT.